This entry describes one T cell receptor (beta chain). These data are taken from a study of blood T cell repertoires in COVID-19. About the research overall: T cells, B-cell-depleted T cells, or PBMCs supplied cDNA or gDNA.

Authors' data handling: By means of reference gene primer amplification, nucleated cell counts were estimated. Sequencing used immunoSEQ multiplex PCR; TCRdb keeps in-frame clones, though not all of them. From that table come the V and J calls and clone size; the DNA was used to work out D and trimming. The data show approximately 90,000 clones, around nine tenths seen once. Sequencing was performed on peripheral blood. This receptor was obtained from a woman aged 80 or older with acute or convalescent COVID-19.

The DNA of the CDR3 is TGTGCCAGCAGCTATTTAGCGGGAGGGCAATACGAGCAGTACTTC. This sequence encodes CASSYLAGGQYEQYF. The J gene is TRBJ2-7, the V gene TRBV7-2; 11 bases are shared with TRBD2. Per germline, CDR1 SGHTA and CDR2 FQGNSA. There are 15 residues in the CDR3. Unmatched junction bases numbered 6, after V lost 4 bases and J lost 4 bases. The whole variable domain, remainder taken from reference TRBV7-2 and TRBJ2-7, is GAGVSQSPSNKVTEKGKDVELRCDPISGHTALYWYRQSLGQGLEFLIYFQGNSAPDKSGLPSDRFSAERTGGSVSTLTIQRTQQEDSAVYLCASSYLAGGQYEQYFGPGTRLTVT.